This TCR beta chain was recovered during a study of blood T cells in healthy people across ages. General study points: Changes in expanded clonotypes were possibly confounded, as the CMV status of donors was unknown. The authors considered diversity estimates from one million T cells to be underestimates.

J gave up 10 bases and V 7 bases, and 20 bases lay outside the gene matches. The CDR3 is 16 amino acids. Notes on this clonotype: Its antigen is currently unknown.

For the second PCR, which ran for roughly 7 to 11 cycles, a sample-barcoded 5' primer and a J-beta primer mix were used. TCRdb re-called the 5' RACE reads through MiXCR, storing one row per CDR3 protein. The sample has roughly 2 million distinct CDR3 sequences, 49% seen once. The receptor was derived from a woman in her thirties or forties in good health. The V gene is TRBV12-3 or TRBV12-4, the J gene TRBJ2-5; 8 bases fit TRBD1. Specimen: blood. CDR3 residues: CASTGGDWSEIAHQYF. The CDR3 DNA reads TGTGCCAGCACAGGGGGCGATTGGTCCGAGATAGCCCACCAGTACTTC.